Sequencing of this T cell receptor (beta chain) was carried out in a study of T cell responses to AZD1222 COVID-19 vaccine. Only in-frame clones appear in the TCRdb table, and some are missing; sequencing was by immunoSEQ multiplex PCR. The sample contains 70,000 to 95,000 clones, around 90% of which appear only once. The sample was peripheral blood, taken 28 days after the second AZD1222 dose. The sequence came from an adult who received the AZD1222 COVID-19 vaccine.

The CDR3 nucleotides are TGTGCCAGCAGTCTAGCGGGGGGGTCCTACGAGCAGTACTTC. This gives the protein CASSLAGGSYEQYF. The chain couples TRBV7-9 to TRBJ2-7; 12 bases line up with TRBD2. The CDR3 runs to 14 residues. J lost 1 base, V lost 6 bases, and 1 base had no gene match. Germline V lookup: CDR1 SEHNR, CDR2 FQNEAQ (reference sequence).